This TCR beta chain is from a study of blood T cell repertoires in COVID-19. Germline V gene data show CDR1 as SGHAT and CDR2 as FQNNGV. This CDR3 has 15 residues. V dropped 1 base and J dropped 1 base, with 8 bases sitting between them. This clone was picked up a small number of times. The method was immunoSEQ multiplex PCR; TCRdb's version includes in-frame clones alone and lacks a portion of them. The sample lists 250,000 to 300,000 clones, more than 80% occurring once. Sample: PBMCs or T cells enriched from blood (not recorded which). This receptor was obtained from a woman aged 30 to 39 who had recovered from COVID-19. V is TRBV11-2 and J is TRBJ2-1; D perhaps matches TRBD1 (6 bases). The CDR3, as DNA: TGTGCCAGCAGCTTAGCCCAGGGGTCCTACAATGAGCAGTTCTTC. Protein: CASSLAQGSYNEQFF.